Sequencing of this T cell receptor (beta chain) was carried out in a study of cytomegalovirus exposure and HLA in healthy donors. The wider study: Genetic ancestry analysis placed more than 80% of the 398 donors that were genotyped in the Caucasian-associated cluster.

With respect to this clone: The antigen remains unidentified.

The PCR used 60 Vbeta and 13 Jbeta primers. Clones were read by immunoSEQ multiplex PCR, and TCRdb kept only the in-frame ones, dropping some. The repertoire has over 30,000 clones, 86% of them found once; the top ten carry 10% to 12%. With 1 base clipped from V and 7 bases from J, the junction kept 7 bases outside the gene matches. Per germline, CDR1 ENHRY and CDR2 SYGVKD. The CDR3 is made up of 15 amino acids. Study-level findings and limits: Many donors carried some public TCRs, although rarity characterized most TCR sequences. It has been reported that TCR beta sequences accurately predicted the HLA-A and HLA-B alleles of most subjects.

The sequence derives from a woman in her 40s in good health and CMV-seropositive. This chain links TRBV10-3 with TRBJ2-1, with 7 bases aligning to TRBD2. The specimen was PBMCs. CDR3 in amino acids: CAISEWGGVANEQFF. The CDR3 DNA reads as TGTGCCATCAGTGAGTGGGGAGGGGTGGCAAATGAGCAGTTCTTC.